This section outlines one T cell receptor (beta chain) sequence together with its context. V lost 1 base to trimming and J lost 0 bases, with 6 bases between them. CDR1 and CDR2 from the germline V gene are DFQATT and SNEGSKA (reference sequence). The CDR3 totals 13 residues. TCRdb used MiXCR to reprocess the RT-PCR reads, holding one entry per CDR3 protein. This repertoire shows about 700,000 distinct CDR3 sequences, 13% to 15% found once; its top ten account for 3.6%. Sequencing was carried out using memory CD4+ T cells from blood. This sequence joins TRBV20-1 and TRBJ2-5; D may be TRBD1 or TRBD2 (5 bases each). The sequence came from a female donor in good health, serving as a healthy control. CDR3 sequence: CSARGGHQETQYF. The CDR3 nucleotides are TGCAGTGCTAGAGGGGGACACCAAGAGACCCAGTACTTC.